The rows below give T cell receptor beta chains drawn from one sample of a study of shared clonotypes between healthy human individuals. Here immunoSEQ multiplex PCR was the method, and the copy in TCRdb shows in-frame clones only, minus some. The sample consists of about 380,000 clones, approximately 97% of them appearing once. Material: memory CD8+ T cells sorted from blood. These receptors originate from a man aged 25-45 years in good health. Each CDR3 is given with its conserved first and last residue. The D gene is left open where the match is weak. Clone size is not always given. Where it is, it says once, few, many or a class for expanded clones.

>.|TRBJ1-3|.|TRBV7-9
CASSSGAEGNTIYF
TGTGCCAGCAGCTCGGGGGCGGAGGGAAACACCATATATTTT
>.|TRBJ2-3|.|TRBV7-9
CASSFLGGTDTQYF
TGTGCCAGCAGCTTTTTAGGGGGCACAGATACGCAGTATTTT
>.|TRBJ2-7|.|TRBV6-1
CASIGTYEQYF
TGTGCCAGCATCGGGACCTACGAGCAGTACTTC
>.|TRBJ2-3|.|TRBV18
CASSPQIGPDTQYF
TGTGCCAGCTCACCACAAATAGGTCCAGATACGCAGTATTTT
>once|TRBJ2-5|.|TRBV6-5
CASSYWASVDETQYF
TGTGCCAGCAGTTACTGGGCTAGCGTCGATGAGACCCAGTACTTC
>.|TRBJ2-1|.|TRBV6-6
CASSLVDRSSYNEQFF
TGTGCCAGCAGCCTAGTGGACCGCAGCTCCTACAATGAGCAGTTCTTC
>.|TRBJ2-7|.|TRBV4-1
CASSSDSVYEQYF
TGCGCCAGCTCATCCGACAGTGTCTACGAGCAGTACTTC
>.|TRBJ2-7|TRBD1|TRBV6-1
CASSGDRGRAYEQYF
TGTGCCAGCAGTGGAGACAGGGGAAGGGCCTACGAGCAGTACTTC
>.|TRBJ2-7|TRBD2|TRBV29-1
CSAIRTSGSHEQYF
TGCAGCGCTATCAGGACTAGCGGGAGCCACGAGCAGTACTTC
>.|TRBJ2-5|.|TRBV5-1
CASSLETQETQYF
TGCGCCAGCAGCTTGGAGACACAAGAGACCCAGTACTTC
>.|TRBJ2-4|.|TRBV30
CAWSVQGGSIQYF
TGTGCCTGGAGTGTACAGGGGGGGAGCATTCAGTACTTC
>once|TRBJ2-4|TRBD2|TRBV10-3
CAISETPGGTKNIQYF
TGTGCCATCAGTGAGACCCCGGGAGGGACCAAAAACATTCAGTACTTC
>once|TRBJ2-3|.|TRBV4-2
CASSQDRDTYTDTQYF
TGTGCCAGCAGCCAAGACCGGGACACCTACACAGATACGCAGTATTTT
>.|TRBJ1-1|TRBD1|TRBV11-2
CASSLVGGQGEAFF
TGTGCCAGCAGCTTAGTCGGCGGACAGGGCGAGGCTTTCTTT
>.|TRBJ2-7|.|TRBV7-9
CASSLGDYEQYF
TGTGCCAGCAGCTTGGGGGATTACGAGCAGTACTTC
>.|TRBJ2-7|TRBD2|TRBV20-1
CSAGRGREGVF
TGCAGTGCTGGACGAGGGCGGGAGGGGGTTTTC
>.|TRBJ1-3|.|TRBV28
CASSFGGRSGNTIYF
TGTGCCAGCAGTTTCGGGGGAAGGTCCGGAAACACCATATATTTT
>.|TRBJ2-3|TRBD2|TRBV28
CASSLWAGAKREGRGTDTQYF
TGTGCCAGCAGTTTATGGGCAGGGGCTAAGCGGGAGGGACGGGGCACAGATACGCAGTATTTT
>once|TRBJ1-2|.|TRBV30
CASHTGIGGYTF
TGTGCCTCACATACAGGGATAGGTGGCTACACCTTC
>once|TRBJ2-5|.|TRBV7-2
CASSFGATQETQYF
TGTGCCAGCAGCTTTGGGGCAACCCAAGAGACCCAGTACTTC
>.|TRBJ2-5|.|TRBV14
CASSQVGGSETQYF
TGTGCCAGCAGCCAAGTAGGAGGGAGTGAGACCCAGTACTTC
>.|TRBJ2-7|TRBD2|TRBV5-1
CASSLARGGPYEQYF
TGCGCCAGCAGCTTGGCCCGGGGGGGGCCCTACGAGCAGTACTTC
>.|TRBJ2-1|TRBD2|TRBV6-5
CASSSGTSGQYNEQFF
TGTGCCAGCAGTTCCGGGACTAGCGGGCAGTACAATGAGCAGTTCTTC
>.|TRBJ1-1|.|TRBV6-5
CASSFRFRSDTEAFF
TGTGCCAGCAGTTTCCGTTTTAGGTCGGACACTGAAGCTTTCTTT
>.|TRBJ1-2|.|TRBV5-1
CASSLATGGSGYTF
TGCGCCAGCAGCTTGGCCACCGGGGGCAGTGGCTACACCTTC
>.|TRBJ2-7|.|TRBV6-5
CASSYLRGGDYEQYF
TGTGCCAGCAGTTACTTGAGAGGGGGGGACTACGAGCAGTACTTC
>.|TRBJ2-7|.|TRBV11-1
CASSFNSPSYEQYF
TGTGCCAGCAGCTTTAATAGCCCCTCCTACGAGCAGTACTTC
>.|TRBJ2-5|.|TRBV7-9
CASSGRDNQETQYF
TGTGCCAGCAGCGGCCGGGACAACCAAGAGACCCAGTACTTC
>.|TRBJ2-5|.|TRBV30
CAWSGGHGSETQYF
TGTGCCTGGAGTGGGGGGCATGGCTCGGAGACCCAGTACTTC
>.|TRBJ2-1|.|TRBV14
CASSQIIGQRSEQFF
TGTGCCAGCAGCCAAATTATCGGGCAACGTAGTGAGCAGTTCTTC
>once|TRBJ2-3|.|TRBV7-9
CASSSRTPWGDTQYF
TGTGCCAGCAGCTCACGGACACCCTGGGGAGATACGCAGTATTTT
>.|TRBJ2-2|.|TRBV4-2
CASSRGKATPGELFF
TGTGCCAGCAGCCGGGGCAAGGCCACGCCCGGGGAGCTGTTTTTT
>.|TRBJ1-2|.|TRBV6-5
CASSQRQVYGYTF
TGTGCCAGCAGCCAAAGACAAGTCTATGGCTACACCTTC
>.|TRBJ2-7|.|TRBV29-1
CSVELTGVPYEQYF
TGCAGCGTTGAACTCACCGGGGTTCCCTACGAGCAGTACTTC
>.|TRBJ1-2|.|TRBV7-2
CASSPQGPGYGYTF
TGTGCCAGCAGCCCACAGGGACCGGGATATGGCTACACCTTC
>.|TRBJ1-2|.|TRBV28
CASSLTGSGYTF
TGTGCCAGCAGTTTAACTGGGTCTGGCTACACCTTC
>.|TRBJ2-7|TRBD2|TRBV5-1
CASSLSSGIIDEQYF
TGCGCCAGCAGCTTATCTAGCGGGATAATCGACGAGCAGTACTTC
>.|TRBJ1-1|TRBD1|TRBV7-9
CASSPQGVPDTEAFF
TGTGCCAGCAGCCCTCAGGGGGTCCCCGACACTGAAGCTTTCTTT
>.|TRBJ2-2|.|TRBV19
CASSIGGASGELFF
TGTGCCAGTAGTATAGGGGGAGCTTCCGGGGAGCTGTTTTTT